The rows below give T cell receptor beta chains drawn from one sample of a study of glioma-infiltrating T cells after dendritic cell vaccination. Assay: immunoSEQ multiplex PCR; the TCRdb copy retains only in-frame clones and omits some. This table holds 9,500 to 12,000 clones, 81% found once. The source material was blood, sampled after dendritic cell vaccination. The receptor set was obtained from a human donor with glioblastoma. Both conserved end residues are part of each CDR3. A D gene is named only where the DNA matches it firmly. Size is stated for part of the rows, as once, few or many counts, or as a class when the clone is expanded.

J: TRBJ2-1
size: once
V: TRBV7-2
D: NA
CDR3: CASSLVAGDNEQFF
DNA: TGTGCCAGCAGCTTAGTTGCAGGTGACAATGAGCAGTTCTTC

J: TRBJ2-3
size: NA
V: TRBV19
D: NA
CDR3: CAAAGNTDTQYF
DNA: TGTGCCGCAGCAGGGAACACAGATACGCAGTATTTT

J: TRBJ2-7
size: few
V: TRBV10-3
D: NA
CDR3: CAISAGEVEQYF
DNA: TGTGCCATCTCCGCAGGGGAAGTCGAGCAGTACTTC

J: TRBJ1-2
size: NA
V: TRBV7-2
D: TRBD1
CDR3: CASSLRGRSGYTF
DNA: TGTGCCAGCAGCTTAAGGGGGCGATCTGGCTACACCTTC

J: TRBJ2-1
size: NA
V: TRBV7-9
D: TRBD2
CDR3: CASSFLSGTLNEQFF
DNA: TGTGCCAGCAGCTTCTTAAGCGGGACGCTCAATGAGCAGTTCTTC

J: TRBJ2-1
size: NA
V: TRBV4-1
D: TRBD2
CDR3: CASSQDRALAGDYEQFF
DNA: TGCGCCAGCAGCCAAGATCGTGCGTTAGCGGGAGACTATGAGCAGTTCTTC

J: TRBJ2-7
size: NA
V: TRBV19
D: TRBD2
CDR3: CASSIRGLAGDSYEQYF
DNA: TGTGCCAGTAGTATTAGGGGACTAGCGGGAGACTCCTACGAGCAGTACTTC

J: TRBJ2-7
size: NA
V: TRBV5-1
D: TRBD1
CDR3: CASSESGGSGYEQYF
DNA: TGCGCCAGCAGCGAGTCAGGGGGTTCAGGGTACGAGCAGTACTTC

J: TRBJ2-3
size: NA
V: TRBV6-4
D: TRBD2
CDR3: CASSEASGATDTQYF
DNA: TGTGCCAGCAGTGAGGCTAGCGGGGCCACAGATACGCAGTATTTT

J: TRBJ1-5
size: NA
V: TRBV6-9
D: TRBD1
CDR3: CASSQGADQPQHF
DNA: TGTGCCAGCAGCCAGGGGGCGGATCAGCCCCAGCATTTT

J: TRBJ1-1
size: NA
V: TRBV6-1
D: NA
CDR3: CASSEWGGRSTEAFF
DNA: TGTGCCAGCAGTGAATGGGGAGGCCGGAGCACTGAAGCTTTCTTT

J: TRBJ1-1
size: few
V: TRBV4-1
D: NA
CDR3: CASSQEAGITEAFF
DNA: TGCGCCAGCAGCCAAGAGGCAGGGATCACTGAAGCTTTCTTT

J: TRBJ1-1
size: NA
V: TRBV7-9
D: TRBD1
CDR3: CASSLHVQGARTEAFF
DNA: TGTGCCAGCAGCTTACACGTACAGGGGGCGCGGACTGAAGCTTTCTTT

J: TRBJ1-2
size: NA
V: TRBV5-4
D: TRBD1
CDR3: CASSKRTGTYYGYTF
DNA: TGTGCCAGCAGCAAACGGACAGGGACATACTATGGCTACACCTTC

J: TRBJ2-3
size: once
V: TRBV4-3
D: TRBD2
CDR3: CASSQELGTSGTTSGDTQYF
DNA: TGCGCCAGCAGCCAAGAGTTGGGGACTAGCGGGACCACTTCGGGAGATACGCAGTATTTT

J: TRBJ2-7
size: NA
V: TRBV21-1
D: NA
CDR3: CASSVPGQGSYEQYF
DNA: TGTGCCAGCAGCGTCCCGGGACAGGGATCCTACGAGCAGTACTTC

J: TRBJ2-7
size: NA
V: TRBV7-2
D: TRBD1
CDR3: CASSLYGGTGAYEQYF
DNA: TGTGCCAGCAGCTTATATGGTGGGACAGGGGCCTACGAGCAGTACTTC

J: TRBJ2-5
size: NA
V: TRBV10-3
D: TRBD1
CDR3: CATRGTGVGETQYF
DNA: TGTGCCACAAGGGGAACAGGGGTCGGGGAGACCCAGTACTTC

J: TRBJ2-2
size: NA
V: TRBV7-2
D: TRBD1
CDR3: CASSPRTGATGELFF
DNA: TGTGCCAGCAGCCCCAGGACAGGGGCCACCGGGGAGCTGTTTTTT

J: TRBJ1-2
size: NA
V: TRBV19
D: TRBD1
CDR3: CASSMLVYRSDRGGYTF
DNA: TGTGCCAGTAGTATGTTGGTATATCGCTCGGACAGGGGAGGCTACACCTTC

J: TRBJ2-7
size: NA
V: TRBV7-8
D: NA
CDR3: CASSLASTGTSYEQYF
DNA: TGTGCCAGCAGCTTAGCGTCAACAGGGACATCCTACGAGCAGTACTTC

J: TRBJ2-7
size: NA
V: TRBV10-3
D: TRBD2
CDR3: CAISEPGLAGGVEGEQYF
DNA: TGTGCCATCAGTGAACCGGGACTAGCGGGAGGCGTTGAGGGGGAGCAGTACTTC

J: TRBJ2-5
size: NA
V: TRBV30
D: NA
CDR3: CAWGPGLLRETQYF
DNA: TGTGCCTGGGGACCGGGACTCCTAAGGGAGACCCAGTACTTC

J: TRBJ2-3
size: NA
V: TRBV9
D: TRBD2
CDR3: CASSTGTSGRGAQYF
DNA: TGTGCCAGCAGCACCGGGACTAGCGGGAGAGGGGCGCAGTATTTT

J: TRBJ1-4
size: NA
V: TRBV18
D: TRBD1
CDR3: CASSLTWDRSSREKLFF
DNA: TGTGCCAGCTCACTCACCTGGGACAGGTCCTCTAGGGAAAAACTGTTTTTT

J: TRBJ2-4
size: NA
V: TRBV5-1
D: TRBD1
CDR3: CASNSGQGGHIQYF
DNA: TGCGCCAGCAATTCGGGACAGGGAGGGCACATTCAGTACTTC

J: TRBJ2-5
size: NA
V: TRBV15
D: TRBD2
CDR3: CATSSGLAGPQETQYF
DNA: TGTGCCACCAGCAGCGGACTAGCGGGCCCCCAAGAGACCCAGTACTTC

J: TRBJ2-7
size: few
V: TRBV4-2
D: TRBD2
CDR3: CASSQPHLRLAGAEQYF
DNA: TGTGCCAGCAGCCAGCCTCACCTTCGACTAGCGGGAGCCGAGCAGTACTTC

J: TRBJ2-2
size: NA
V: TRBV7-3
D: NA
CDR3: CASSLQFGELFF
DNA: TGTGCCAGCAGCTTACAGTTCGGGGAGCTGTTTTTT

J: TRBJ2-1
size: NA
V: TRBV5-4
D: NA
CDR3: CASSPPSDEQFF
DNA: TGTGCCAGCAGCCCACCTAGCGACGAGCAGTTCTTC

J: TRBJ1-5
size: NA
V: TRBV19
D: NA
CDR3: CASSIRGVTGTDSNQPQHF
DNA: TGTGCCAGTAGTATTAGAGGGGTAACAGGGACCGATAGCAATCAGCCCCAGCATTTT

J: TRBJ2-5
size: NA
V: TRBV9
D: TRBD2
CDR3: CASSFTSGRVFETQYF
DNA: TGTGCCAGCAGCTTCACTAGCGGGAGGGTCTTTGAGACCCAGTACTTC

J: TRBJ2-3
size: few
V: TRBV19
D: NA
CDR3: CASTKRAATDTQYF
DNA: TGTGCCAGTACAAAGCGAGCGGCCACAGATACGCAGTATTTT

J: TRBJ2-7
size: NA
V: TRBV30
D: NA
CDR3: CAGRSWLGEQYF
DNA: TGTGCTGGGAGGAGTTGGCTAGGCGAGCAGTACTTC

J: TRBJ2-3
size: few
V: TRBV19
D: TRBD2
CDR3: CASSIPSGTDTQYF
DNA: TGTGCCAGTAGTATCCCTAGCGGGACAGATACGCAGTATTTT

J: TRBJ1-2
size: once
V: TRBV29-1
D: NA
CDR3: CSVDFAERGGYTF
DNA: TGCAGCGTTGACTTCGCTGAAAGAGGGGGCTACACCTTC

J: TRBJ2-2
size: NA
V: TRBV7-3
D: TRBD2
CDR3: CASSPAGGAGTGELFF
DNA: TGTGCCAGCAGCCCCGCGGGAGGGGCGGGCACCGGGGAGCTGTTTTTT